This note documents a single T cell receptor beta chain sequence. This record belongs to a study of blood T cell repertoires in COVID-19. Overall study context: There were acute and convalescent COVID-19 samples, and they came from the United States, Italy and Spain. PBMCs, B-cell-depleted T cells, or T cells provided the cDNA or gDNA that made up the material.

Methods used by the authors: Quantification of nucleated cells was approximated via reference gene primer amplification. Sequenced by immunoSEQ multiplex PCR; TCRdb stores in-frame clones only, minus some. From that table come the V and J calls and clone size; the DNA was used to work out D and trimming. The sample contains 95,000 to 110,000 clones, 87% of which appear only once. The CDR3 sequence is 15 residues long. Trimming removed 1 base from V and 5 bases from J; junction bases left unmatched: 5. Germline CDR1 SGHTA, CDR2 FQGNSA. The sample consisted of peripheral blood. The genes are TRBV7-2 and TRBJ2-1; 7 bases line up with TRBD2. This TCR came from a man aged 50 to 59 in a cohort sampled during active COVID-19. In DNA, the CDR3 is TGTGCCAGCAGCTTAGTCAGCGGGGTGAACAATGAGCAGTTCTTC. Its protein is CASSLVSGVNNEQFF.